This T cell receptor (beta chain) was identified in a study of blood T cell repertoires in COVID-19. Assay used: immunoSEQ multiplex PCR; TCRdb lists only in-frame clones, some missing. The table records roughly 150,000 clones, roughly nine tenths of them present only once. The CDR3 spans 15 residues. The V gene lost 5 bases and the J gene lost 2 bases, with 12 bases spanning the gap. CDR1 and CDR2 (germline): MNHEY, SVGAGI. The V and J genes are TRBV6-5 and TRBJ1-4, with a weak D call TRBD1 (6 bases). The specimen sequenced was peripheral blood. This TCR derives from a man in his sixties with active or convalescent COVID-19. The CDR3: CASSQQGWTNEKLFF. The CDR3 DNA follows: TGTGCCAGCAGTCAACAGGGTTGGACTAATGAAAAACTGTTTTTT.